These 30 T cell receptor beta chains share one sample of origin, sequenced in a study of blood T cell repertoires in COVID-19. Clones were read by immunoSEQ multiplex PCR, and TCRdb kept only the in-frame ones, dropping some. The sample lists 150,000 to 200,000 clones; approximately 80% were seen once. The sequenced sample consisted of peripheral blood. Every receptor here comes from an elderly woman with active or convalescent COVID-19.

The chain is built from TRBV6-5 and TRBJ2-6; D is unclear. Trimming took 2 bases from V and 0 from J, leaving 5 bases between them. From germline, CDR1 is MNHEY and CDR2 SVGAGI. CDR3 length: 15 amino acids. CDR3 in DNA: TGTGCCAGCAGTTACGACATCTCTGGGGCCAACGTCCTGACTTTC. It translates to CASSYDISGANVLTF.

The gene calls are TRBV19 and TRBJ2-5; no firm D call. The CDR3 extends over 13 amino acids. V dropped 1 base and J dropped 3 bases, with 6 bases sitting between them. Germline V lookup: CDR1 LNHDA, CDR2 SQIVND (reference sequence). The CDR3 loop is CASSIGAEETQYF. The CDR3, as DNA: TGTGCCAGTAGTATAGGGGCTGAAGAGACCCAGTACTTC. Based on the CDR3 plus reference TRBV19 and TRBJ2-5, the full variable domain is DGGITQSPKYLFRKEGQNVTLSCEQNLNHDAMYWYRQDPGQGLRLIYYSQIVNDFQKGDIAEGYSVSREKKESFPLTVTSAQKNPTAFYLCASSIGAEETQYFGPGTRLLVL.

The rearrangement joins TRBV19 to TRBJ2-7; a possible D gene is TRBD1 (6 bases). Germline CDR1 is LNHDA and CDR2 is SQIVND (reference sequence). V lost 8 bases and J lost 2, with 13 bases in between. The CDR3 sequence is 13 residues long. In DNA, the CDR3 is TGTGCCAGTCGCTCCAGGGGAACCTACGAGCAGTACTTC. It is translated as CASRSRGTYEQYF.

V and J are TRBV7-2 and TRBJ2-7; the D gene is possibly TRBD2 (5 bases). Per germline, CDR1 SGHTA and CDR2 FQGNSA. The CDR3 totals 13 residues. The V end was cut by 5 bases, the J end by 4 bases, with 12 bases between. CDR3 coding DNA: TGTGCCAGCAGCAACTACCGAGGGTACGAGCAGTACTTC. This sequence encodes CASSNYRGYEQYF.

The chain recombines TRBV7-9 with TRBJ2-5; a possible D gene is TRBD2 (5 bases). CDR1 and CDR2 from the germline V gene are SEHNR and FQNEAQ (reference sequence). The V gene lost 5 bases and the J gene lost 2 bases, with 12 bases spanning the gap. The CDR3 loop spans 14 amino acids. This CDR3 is CASSLGLNQETQYF. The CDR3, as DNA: TGTGCCAGCAGCCTCGGACTCAATCAAGAGACCCAGTACTTC. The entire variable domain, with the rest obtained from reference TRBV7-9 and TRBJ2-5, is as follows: DTGVSQNPRHKITKRGQNVTFRCDPISEHNRLYWYRQTLGQGPEFLTYFQNEAQLEKSRLLSDRFSAERPKGSFSTLEIQRTEQGDSAMYLCASSLGLNQETQYFGPGTRLLVL.

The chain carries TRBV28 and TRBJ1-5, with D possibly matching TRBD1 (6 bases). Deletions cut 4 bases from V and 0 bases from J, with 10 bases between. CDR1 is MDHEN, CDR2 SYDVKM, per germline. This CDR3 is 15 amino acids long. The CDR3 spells CASSSGTNSNQPQHF. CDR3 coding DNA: TGTGCCAGCAGTTCCGGGACAAATAGCAATCAGCCCCAGCATTTT.

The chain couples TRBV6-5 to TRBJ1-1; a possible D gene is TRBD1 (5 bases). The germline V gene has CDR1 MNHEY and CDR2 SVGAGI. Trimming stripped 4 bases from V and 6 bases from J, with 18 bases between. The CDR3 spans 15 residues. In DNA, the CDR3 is TGTGCCAGCAGTTCACGGGCTTCAGGGATTTCTGAAGCTTTCTTT. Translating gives CASSSRASGISEAFF.

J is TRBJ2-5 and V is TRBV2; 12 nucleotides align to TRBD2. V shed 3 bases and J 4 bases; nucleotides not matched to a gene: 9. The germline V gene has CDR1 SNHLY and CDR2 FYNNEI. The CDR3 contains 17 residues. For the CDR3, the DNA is TGTGCCAGCAGTGACCATCTAGCGGGGGGGCCGGGAGAGACCCAGTACTTC. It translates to CASSDHLAGGPGETQYF. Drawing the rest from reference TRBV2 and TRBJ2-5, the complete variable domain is EPEVTQTPSHQVTQMGQEVILRCVPISNHLYFYWYRQILGQKVEFLVSFYNNEISEKSEIFDDQFSVERPDGSNFTLKIRSTKLEDSAMYFCASSDHLAGGPGETQYFGPGTRLLVL.

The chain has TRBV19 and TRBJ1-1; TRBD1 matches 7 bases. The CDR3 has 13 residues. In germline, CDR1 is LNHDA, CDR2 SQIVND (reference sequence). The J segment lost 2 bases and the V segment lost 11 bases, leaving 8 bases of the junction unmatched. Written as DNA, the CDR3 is TGTGCCTCTGCGGGACAGCTAAACACTGAAGCTTTCTTT. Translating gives CASAGQLNTEAFF.

This CDR3 is CASSTGDRGAYGYTF. Written as DNA, the CDR3 is TGTGCCAGTAGTACCGGCGACAGGGGGGCCTATGGCTACACCTTC. V is TRBV19 and J is TRBJ1-2, with 9 bases matching TRBD1. V lost 4 bases, J lost 4 bases, and 7 bases stayed unmatched. The length of the CDR3 is 15 residues. Germline V gene lookup returns CDR1 LNHDA and CDR2 SQIVND (reference sequence).

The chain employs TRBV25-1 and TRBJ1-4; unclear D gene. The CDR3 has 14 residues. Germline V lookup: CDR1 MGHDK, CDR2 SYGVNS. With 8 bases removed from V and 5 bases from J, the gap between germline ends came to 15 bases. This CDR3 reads CASGLWAGNEKLFF. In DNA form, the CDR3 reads TGTGCCAGCGGCCTCTGGGCGGGGAATGAAAAACTGTTTTTT.

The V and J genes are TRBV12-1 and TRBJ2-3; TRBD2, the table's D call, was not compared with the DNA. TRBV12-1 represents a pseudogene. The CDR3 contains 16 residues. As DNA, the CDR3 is TGTGCCAGCAGCTTCCCGGGACTAGCGGTTACAGATACGCAGTATTTT. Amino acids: CASSFPGLAVTDTQYF.

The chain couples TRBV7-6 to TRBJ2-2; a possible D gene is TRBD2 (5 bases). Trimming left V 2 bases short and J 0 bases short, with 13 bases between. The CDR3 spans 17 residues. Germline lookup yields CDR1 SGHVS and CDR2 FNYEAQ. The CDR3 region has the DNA TGTGCCAGCAGCTTAAACAGCGGCCAGTCGAACACCGGGGAGCTGTTTTTT. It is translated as CASSLNSGQSNTGELFF.

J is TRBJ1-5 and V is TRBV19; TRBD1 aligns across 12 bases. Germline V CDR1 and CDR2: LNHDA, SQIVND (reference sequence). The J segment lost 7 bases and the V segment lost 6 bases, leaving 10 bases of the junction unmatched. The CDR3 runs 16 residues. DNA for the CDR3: TGTGCCAGTAGACTGGCCGGGACAGGGGGCACCCAGCCCCAGCATTTT. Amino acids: CASRLAGTGGTQPQHF.

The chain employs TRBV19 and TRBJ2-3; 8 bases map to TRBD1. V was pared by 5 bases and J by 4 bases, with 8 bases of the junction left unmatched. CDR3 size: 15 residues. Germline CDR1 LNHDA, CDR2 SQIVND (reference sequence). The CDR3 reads CASSAGQGWADTQYF. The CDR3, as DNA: TGTGCCAGTAGTGCAGGACAGGGTTGGGCAGATACGCAGTATTTT.

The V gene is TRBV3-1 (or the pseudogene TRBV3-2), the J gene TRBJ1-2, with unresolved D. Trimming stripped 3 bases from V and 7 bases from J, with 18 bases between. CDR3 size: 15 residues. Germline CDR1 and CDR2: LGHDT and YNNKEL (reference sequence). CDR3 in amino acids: CASSHGHTPPGGYTF. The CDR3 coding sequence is TGTGCCAGCAGCCATGGGCATACTCCCCCCGGTGGCTACACCTTC.

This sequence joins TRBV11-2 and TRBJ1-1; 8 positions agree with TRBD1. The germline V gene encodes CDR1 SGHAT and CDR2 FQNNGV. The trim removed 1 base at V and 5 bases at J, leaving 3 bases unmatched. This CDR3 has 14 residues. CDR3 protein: CASSLGQGRTEAFF. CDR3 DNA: TGTGCCAGCAGCTTAGGACAGGGGAGAACTGAAGCTTTCTTT.

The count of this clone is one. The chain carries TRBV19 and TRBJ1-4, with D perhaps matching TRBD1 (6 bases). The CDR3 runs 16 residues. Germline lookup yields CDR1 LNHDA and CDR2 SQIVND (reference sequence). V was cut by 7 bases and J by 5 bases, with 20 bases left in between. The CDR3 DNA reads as TGTGCCAGTAAGCTAAGGTCCGGGGGGCTGAATGAAAAACTGTTTTTT. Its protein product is CASKLRSGGLNEKLFF.

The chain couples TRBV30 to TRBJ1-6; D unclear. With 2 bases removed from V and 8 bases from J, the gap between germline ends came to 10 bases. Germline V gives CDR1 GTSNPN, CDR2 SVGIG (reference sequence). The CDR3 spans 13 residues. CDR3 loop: CAWSREMDSPLHF. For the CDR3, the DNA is TGTGCCTGGAGTAGGGAGATGGATTCACCCCTCCACTTT.

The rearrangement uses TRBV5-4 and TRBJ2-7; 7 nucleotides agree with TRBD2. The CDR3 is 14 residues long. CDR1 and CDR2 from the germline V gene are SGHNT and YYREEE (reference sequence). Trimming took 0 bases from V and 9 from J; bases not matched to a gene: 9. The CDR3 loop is CASSLGDGGGRQYF. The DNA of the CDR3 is TGTGCCAGCAGCTTGGGCGACGGGGGAGGGAGGCAGTACTTC.

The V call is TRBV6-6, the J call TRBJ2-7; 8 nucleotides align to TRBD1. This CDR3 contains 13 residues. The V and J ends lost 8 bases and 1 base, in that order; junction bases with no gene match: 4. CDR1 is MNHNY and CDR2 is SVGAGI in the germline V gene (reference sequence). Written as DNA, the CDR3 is TGTGCCAGCGATCAGGGGGCTTCCTACGAGCAGTACTTC. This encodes CASDQGASYEQYF.

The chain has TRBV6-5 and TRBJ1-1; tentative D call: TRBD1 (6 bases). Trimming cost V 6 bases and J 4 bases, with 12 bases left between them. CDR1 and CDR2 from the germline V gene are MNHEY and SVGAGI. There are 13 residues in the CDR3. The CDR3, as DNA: TGTGCCAGCAGGGTCCAGGGGTCCACTGAAGCTTTCTTT. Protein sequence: CASRVQGSTEAFF.

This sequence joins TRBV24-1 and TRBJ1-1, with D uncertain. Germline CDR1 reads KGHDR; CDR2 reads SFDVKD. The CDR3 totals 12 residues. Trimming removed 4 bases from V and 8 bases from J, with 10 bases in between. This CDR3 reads CATSEAGGEAFF. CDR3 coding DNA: TGTGCCACCAGTGAAGCGGGTGGAGAAGCTTTCTTT.

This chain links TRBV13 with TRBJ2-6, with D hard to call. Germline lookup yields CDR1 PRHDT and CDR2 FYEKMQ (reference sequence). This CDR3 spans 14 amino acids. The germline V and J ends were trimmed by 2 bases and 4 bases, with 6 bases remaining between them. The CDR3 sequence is CASSLTEGANVLTF. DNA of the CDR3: TGTGCCAGCAGCTTAACGGAGGGGGCCAACGTCCTGACTTTC.

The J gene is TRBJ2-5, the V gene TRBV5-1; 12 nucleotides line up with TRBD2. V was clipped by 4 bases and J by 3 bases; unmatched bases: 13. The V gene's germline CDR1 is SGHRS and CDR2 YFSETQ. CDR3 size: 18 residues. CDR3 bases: TGCGCCAGCAGCCGTCGAGGACTAGCGGGGAGCCTGAAAGAGACCCAGTACTTC. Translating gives CASSRRGLAGSLKETQYF.

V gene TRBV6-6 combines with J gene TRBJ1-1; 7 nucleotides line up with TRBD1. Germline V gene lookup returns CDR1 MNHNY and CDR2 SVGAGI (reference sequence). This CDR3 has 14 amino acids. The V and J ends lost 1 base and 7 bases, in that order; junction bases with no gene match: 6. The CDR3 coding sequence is TGTGCCAGCAGTTACTTAGGGGGCGCTAATGAAGCTTTCTTT. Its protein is CASSYLGGANEAFF.

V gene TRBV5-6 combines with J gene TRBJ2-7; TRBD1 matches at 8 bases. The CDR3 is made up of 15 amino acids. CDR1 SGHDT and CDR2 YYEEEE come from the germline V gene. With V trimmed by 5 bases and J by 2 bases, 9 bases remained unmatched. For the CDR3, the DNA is TGTGCCAGCAGTTTCCGGGACAGGCTACCCTACGAGCAGTACTTC. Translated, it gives CASSFRDRLPYEQYF.

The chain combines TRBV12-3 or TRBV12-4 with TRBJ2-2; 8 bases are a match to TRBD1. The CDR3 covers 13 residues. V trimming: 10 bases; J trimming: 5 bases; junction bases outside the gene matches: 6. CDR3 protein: CATRDRPTGELFF. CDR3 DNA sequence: TGTGCCACACGGGACAGGCCTACCGGGGAGCTGTTTTTT.

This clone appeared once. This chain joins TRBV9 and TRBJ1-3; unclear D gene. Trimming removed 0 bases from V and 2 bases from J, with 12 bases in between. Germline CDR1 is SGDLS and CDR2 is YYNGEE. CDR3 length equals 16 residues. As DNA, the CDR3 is TGTGCCAGCAGCGTAGAGGGAGGAGGGCCTGGAAACACCATATATTTT. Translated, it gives CASSVEGGGPGNTIYF.

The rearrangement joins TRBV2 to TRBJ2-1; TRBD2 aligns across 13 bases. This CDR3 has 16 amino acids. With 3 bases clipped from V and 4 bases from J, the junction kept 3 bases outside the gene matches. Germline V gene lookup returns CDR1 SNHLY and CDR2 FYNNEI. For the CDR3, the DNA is TGTGCCAGCAGTGAGGTGACTAGCGGGGGGTACAATGAGCAGTTCTTC. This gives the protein CASSEVTSGGYNEQFF.